The sequence of this T cell receptor beta chain was determined in a study of cytomegalovirus exposure and HLA in healthy donors. General study findings and limits: Reports credit the classifier with highly specific, highly sensitive diagnosis of cytomegalovirus status.

Concerning this clone: The antigen remains unidentified.

Healthy bone marrow donors made up the donors. PCR amplification relied on 60 Vbeta primers (plus 13 Jbeta primers). Produced via immunoSEQ multiplex PCR; TCRdb's table is partial and in-frame only. The table includes 150,000 to 160,000 clones, more than 75% detected once. This receptor was obtained from a woman in her 40s in good health and CMV-seropositive. Sequenced input: PBMCs.

The CDR3 nucleotides read TGTGCCAGTAGCAGAGAAGAGCGAGCTCCCTACAATGAGCAGTTCTTC. It is translated as CASSREERAPYNEQFF. The rearrangement joins TRBV19 to TRBJ2-1; the D is unclear. Germline CDR1 is LNHDA and CDR2 is SQIVND (reference sequence). Trimming took off 6 bases at V and 2 bases at J, with 17 bases between the two ends. The CDR3 spans 16 residues.